What follows are 15 T cell receptor beta chains derived from one specimen sequenced in a study of a mutant IDH1 vaccine in newly diagnosed glioma. The repertoire was sequenced with immunoSEQ multiplex PCR; TCRdb's copy has only in-frame clones and lacks some. The sample carries around 52,000 clones, roughly 73% recorded once. Stated time point: week 5, during vaccination. The study gave 300 ug of mutant IDH1 20-mer peptide per vaccine dose, with topical imiquimod. What these receptors recognize is not known. Sequencing was performed on PBMCs, taken from a glioma patient whose treatment included an IDH1 peptide vaccine. These receptors all stem from a woman between 40 and 55 years old with glioma.

The rearrangement uses TRBV4-1 and TRBJ1-6, with D unclear. Trimming took off 1 base at V and 9 bases at J, with 16 bases between the two ends. The V gene's germline CDR1 is MGHRA and CDR2 YSYEKL. The CDR3 has 16 residues. This CDR3 is CASSQAPGLLGSPLHF. The CDR3 DNA is TGCGCCAGCAGCCAAGCCCCCGGCCTCCTGGGTTCACCCCTCCACTTT.

In nucleotides, the CDR3 is TGTGCCTGGAGTGTAGCAGGGTCGGTTGCCAAAAACATTCAGTACTTC. The encoded protein is CAWSVAGSVAKNIQYF. This sequence joins TRBV30 and TRBJ2-4; TRBD1 might be the D (5 bases). CDR3 length: 16 residues. With 0 bases removed from V and 1 base from J, the gap between germline ends came to 13 bases. Per the germline V gene, CDR1 is GTSNPN and CDR2 is SVGIG (reference sequence).

The chain links TRBV5-1 to TRBJ2-3; 13 bases align to TRBD2. The CDR3 runs to 15 residues. V lost 0 bases and J lost 5; bases outside the gene matches: 0. Germline V gene lookup returns CDR1 SGHRS and CDR2 YFSETQ. This CDR3 reads CASSLGTSGGDTQYF. CDR3 in DNA: TGCGCCAGCAGCTTGGGGACTAGCGGGGGAGATACGCAGTATTTT.

The chain uses TRBV6-5 and TRBJ2-7, with TRBD1 as a possible D gene (6 bases). Germline CDR1 and CDR2: MNHEY and SVGAGI. The CDR3 extends over 15 amino acids. Trimming pared 5 bases from V and 2 bases from J, leaving 16 bases between. The CDR3 nucleotides are TGTGCCAGCAGTCCCACTCCCAGGGGCCCCTACGAGCAGTACTTC. Amino acids: CASSPTPRGPYEQYF.

The gene calls are TRBV10-3 and TRBJ2-3; 8 bases match TRBD2. The germline V gene encodes CDR1 ENHRY and CDR2 SYGVKD. Trimming removed 0 bases from V and 3 bases from J; junction bases left unmatched: 5. The CDR3 length is 16 residues. Here the CDR3 DNA reads TGTGCCATCAGTGAGTCGAGCGGGAGTTTGACAGATACGCAGTATTTT. It specifies CAISESSGSLTDTQYF.

This clone was picked up one time. The CDR3 nucleotides read TGTGCCAGCAGTGGCTTCCAAGGCTCTGGGGCCAACGTCCTGACTTTC. As protein: CASSGFQGSGANVLTF. The gene calls are TRBV6-1 and TRBJ2-6; D gene ambiguous. Germline loops: CDR1 MNHNS, CDR2 SASEGT. The CDR3 covers 16 residues. V lost 4 bases, J lost 0 bases, and 10 bases lay in between.

The CDR3 nucleotides read TGTGCCAGCAGCTTAGAATCCAGGCCGCCTACCTTC. Translated, it gives CASSLESRPPTF. V gene TRBV11-2 combines with J gene TRBJ1-2; no firm D call. This CDR3 comprises 12 residues. The germline gives CDR1 SGHAT, CDR2 FQNNGV. Trimming took off 0 bases at V and 14 bases at J, with 13 bases between the two ends.

The chain couples TRBV25-1 to TRBJ1-6, with D possibly TRBD1 on 5 matching bases. The length of the CDR3 is 15 residues. Trimming removed 3 bases from V and 7 bases from J, with 13 bases in between. Germline lookup yields CDR1 MGHDK and CDR2 SYGVNS. The CDR3 region is CASSDSDSKNSPLHF. The CDR3 DNA sequence: TGTGCCAGCAGTGATTCCGACAGCAAGAATTCACCCCTCCACTTT. Filled out from reference TRBV25-1 and TRBJ1-6, the complete variable domain reads EADIYQTPRYLVIGTGKKITLECSQTMGHDKMYWYQQDPGMELHLIHYSYGVNSTEKGDLSSESTVSRIRTEHFPLTLESARPSHTSQYLCASSDSDSKNSPLHFGNGTRLTVT.

The CDR3 loop is CASSTGLQGETQYF. CDR3 coding DNA: TGCGCCAGCAGCACCGGACTCCAGGGTGAGACCCAGTACTTC. The chain employs TRBV5-1 and TRBJ2-5; D may be TRBD1 or TRBD2 (5 bases each). CDR3 length: 14 residues. V shed 4 bases and J shed 5 bases, with 15 bases lying between them. CDR1 SGHRS and CDR2 YFSETQ come from the germline V gene.

The chain is built from TRBV6-5 and TRBJ1-2; D gene uncertain. V gave up 8 bases and J gave up 2 bases, with 12 bases separating them. Germline values: CDR1 MNHEY, CDR2 SVGAGI. The CDR3 contains 13 residues. The CDR3 DNA sequence: TGTGCCAGCGCACGAGCCCTGAACTATGGCTACACCTTC. This sequence encodes CASARALNYGYTF.

This clone was detected once. The V call is TRBV19, the J call TRBJ1-2, with D unresolved. This CDR3 contains 14 residues. Germline V gene lookup returns CDR1 LNHDA and CDR2 SQIVND (reference sequence). Trimming took 2 bases from V and 6 from J, leaving 13 bases between them. The CDR3 here is CASSISSNRNGYTF. The CDR3 DNA is TGTGCCAGTAGTATAAGCAGCAATAGGAATGGCTACACCTTC.

This clone was picked up a small number of times. The chain uses TRBV12-2 and TRBJ1-5; TRBD1 reflects the table's D call only, with no check against the DNA. TRBV12-2 is flagged as a pseudogene. The CDR3 sequence is 15 residues long. The CDR3 nucleotides are TGTGCAAGTCGTCTCCGGGACAGGGTTTATCAGCCCCAGCATTTT. This encodes CASRLRDRVYQPQHF.

The chain combines TRBV6-4 with TRBJ2-2; maybe TRBD1 (5 bases). Germline V lookup: CDR1 MRHNA, CDR2 SNTAGT. Trimming took 0 bases from V and 0 from J, leaving 14 bases between them. The CDR3 is 18 amino acids. The CDR3 sequence: CASSDSQGLGSNTGELFF. Written as DNA, the CDR3 is TGTGCCAGCAGTGACTCGCAGGGCTTGGGCTCGAACACCGGGGAGCTGTTTTTT.

This chain links TRBV2 with TRBJ2-7; D remains ambiguous. Germline loops: CDR1 SNHLY, CDR2 FYNNEI. V was pared by 6 bases and J by 5 bases, with 8 bases between. CDR3 length: 11 amino acids. Here the CDR3 DNA reads TGTGCCAGCAGGCTGATACACGAGCAGTACTTC. Amino acid sequence: CASRLIHEQYF.

The chain couples TRBV5-1 to TRBJ2-5; D unresolved. Germline values: CDR1 SGHRS, CDR2 YFSETQ. The germline V and J ends were trimmed by 1 base and 3 bases, with 1 base remaining between them. There are 11 residues in the CDR3. CDR3 bases: TGCGCCAGCAGCTTGAAAGAGACCCAGTACTTC. It encodes CASSLKETQYF.